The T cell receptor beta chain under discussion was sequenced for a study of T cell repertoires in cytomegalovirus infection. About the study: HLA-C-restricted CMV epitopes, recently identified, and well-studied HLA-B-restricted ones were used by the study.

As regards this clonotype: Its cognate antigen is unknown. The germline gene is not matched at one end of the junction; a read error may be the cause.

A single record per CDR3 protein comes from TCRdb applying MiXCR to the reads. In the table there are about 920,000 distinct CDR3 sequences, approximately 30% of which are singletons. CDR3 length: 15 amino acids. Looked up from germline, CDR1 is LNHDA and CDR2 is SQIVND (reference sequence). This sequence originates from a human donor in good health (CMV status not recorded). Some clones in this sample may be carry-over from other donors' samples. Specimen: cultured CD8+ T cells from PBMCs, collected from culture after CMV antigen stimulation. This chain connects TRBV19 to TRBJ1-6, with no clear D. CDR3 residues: CASTAPSSYNPPLHF. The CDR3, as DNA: TGTGCCAGTACTGCCCCGAGCTCCTATAATCCACCCCTCCACTTT. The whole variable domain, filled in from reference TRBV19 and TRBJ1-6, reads DGGITQSPKYLFRKEGQNVTLSCEQNLNHDAMYWYRQDPGQGLRLIYYSQIVNDFQKGDIAEGYSVSREKKESFPLTVTSAQKNPTAFYLCASTAPSSYNPPLHFGNGTRLTVT.